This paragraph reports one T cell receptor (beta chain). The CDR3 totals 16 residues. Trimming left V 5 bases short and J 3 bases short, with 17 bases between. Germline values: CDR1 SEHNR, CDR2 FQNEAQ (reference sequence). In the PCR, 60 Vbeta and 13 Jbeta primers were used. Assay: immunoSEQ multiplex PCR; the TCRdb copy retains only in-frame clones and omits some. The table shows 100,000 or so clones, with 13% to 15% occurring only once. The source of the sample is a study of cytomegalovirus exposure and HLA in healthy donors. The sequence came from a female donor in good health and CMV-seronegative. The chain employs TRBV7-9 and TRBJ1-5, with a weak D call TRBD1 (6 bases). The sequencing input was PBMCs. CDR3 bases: TGTGCCAGCAGCCAAGAGACAGGAGCGATCAATCAGCCCCAGCATTTT. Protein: CASSQETGAINQPQHF.